The clone carrying this T cell receptor beta chain was seen at least ten times. This record belongs to a study of T cells after yellow fever vaccination. TCRdb redid the calling of the 5' RACE reads with MiXCR, one entry per CDR3 protein. The sample includes some 250,000 distinct CDR3 sequences, 3.6% of them seen just once. CDR3 length: 14 residues. Germline V gene lookup returns CDR1 SGHDN and CDR2 FVKESK. The V end was cut by 4 bases, the J end by 4 bases, with 13 bases between. The receptor comes from a man between 18 and 29 years old who received the YFV17D yellow fever vaccine. V and J are TRBV14 and TRBJ2-5, with D perhaps TRBD2 (5 bases). Here the sequenced sample was PBMCs, taken 15 days after the yellow fever booster vaccination. The CDR3 coding sequence is TGTGCCAGCAGCCTGAGGGCGGGCGGAGAGACCCAGTACTTC. It specifies CASSLRAGGETQYF.